This note documents a single TCR beta chain sequence. Antigen unknown. The ends lost 3 bases at V and 5 bases at J; junction bases unmatched: 6. Germline lookup yields CDR1 SGHRS and CDR2 YFSETQ. There are 14 residues in the CDR3. This entry is derived from a study of shared clonotypes between healthy human individuals. Overall study context: Aged 18 to 49, the donors were a couple of women and three men. Study results and caveats: Sorted-subset sequencing was shown by rarefaction to be incomplete despite large depth.

Libraries were prepared by immunoSEQ multiplex PCR; TCRdb keeps only in-frame clonotypes and omits some of them. The table records about 2 million clones, around 95% of them present only once. The sequence was collected from a man between 18 and 29 years old in good health. The sample was naive CD4+ T cells sorted from blood. Indicated subset: CD45RA+ positively selected. The chain couples TRBV5-1 to TRBJ1-2; TRBD1 agrees at 8 bases. CDR3 nucleotide sequence: TGCGCCAGCAGCTACGACAGGGGTTATTATGGCTACACCTTC. Translating gives CASSYDRGYYGYTF.